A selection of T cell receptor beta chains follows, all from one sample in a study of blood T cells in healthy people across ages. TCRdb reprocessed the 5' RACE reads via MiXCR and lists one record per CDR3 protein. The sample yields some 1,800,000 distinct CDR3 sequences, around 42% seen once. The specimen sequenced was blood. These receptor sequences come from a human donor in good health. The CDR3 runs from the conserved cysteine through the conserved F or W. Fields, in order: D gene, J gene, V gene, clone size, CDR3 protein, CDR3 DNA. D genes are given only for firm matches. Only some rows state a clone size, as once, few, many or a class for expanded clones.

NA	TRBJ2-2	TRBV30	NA	CAWRGSGTGELFF	TGTGCCTGGAGGGGGTCGGGCACCGGGGAGCTGTTTTTT
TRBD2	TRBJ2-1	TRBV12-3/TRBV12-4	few	CASTRPGGIDEQFF	TGTGCCAGCACCCGACCGGGGGGAATCGATGAGCAGTTCTTC
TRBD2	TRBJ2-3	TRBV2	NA	CASSEQASGVGTDTQYF	TGTGCCAGCAGTGAACAGGCTAGCGGGGTAGGCACAGATACGCAGTATTTT
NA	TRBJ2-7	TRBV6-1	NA	CASSESLGLAYEQYF	TGTGCCAGCAGTGAATCACTAGGATTAGCCTACGAGCAGTACTTC
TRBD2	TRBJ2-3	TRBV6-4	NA	CASPRPLTYRVLREEDTQYF	TGTGCCAGCCCCCGCCCACTCACCTACAGGGTTTTGCGGGAGGAAGATACGCAGTATTTT
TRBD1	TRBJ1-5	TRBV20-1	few	CSAIVRGPNQPQHF	TGCAGTGCTATCGTAAGGGGGCCCAATCAGCCCCAGCATTTT
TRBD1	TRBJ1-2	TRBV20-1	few	CSAKNTGVGYGYTF	TGCAGTGCTAAAAATACAGGGGTGGGCTATGGCTACACCTTC
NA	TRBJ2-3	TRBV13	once	CASRPSERTDTQYF	TGTGCCAGCAGACCCTCGGAGCGCACAGATACGCAGTATTTT
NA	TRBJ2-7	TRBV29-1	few	CSAVLSYEQYF	TGCAGCGCCGTTTTGAGCTACGAGCAGTACTTC
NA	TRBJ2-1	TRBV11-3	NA	CASSQGGPVDNEQFF	TGTGCCAGCAGTCAGGGGGGGCCCGTAGACAATGAGCAGTTCTTC
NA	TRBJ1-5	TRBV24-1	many	CATSDLGQPQHF	TGTGCCACCAGTGATTTGGGCCAGCCCCAGCATTTT
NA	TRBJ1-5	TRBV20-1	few	CSASGSNDQPQHF	TGCAGTGCTAGCGGTTCCAATGATCAGCCCCAGCATTTT
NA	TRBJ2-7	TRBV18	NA	CASSPQTLRQSYEQYF	TGTGCCAGCTCACCCCAAACCCTGCGACAGTCCTACGAGCAGTACTTC
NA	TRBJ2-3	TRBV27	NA	CASSFLPRRGNTDTQYF	TGTGCCAGCAGTTTCCTTCCTCGTCGGGGGAACACAGATACGCAGTATTTT
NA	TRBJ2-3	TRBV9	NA	CASSVRPADTQYF	TGTGCCAGCAGCGTTCGACCGGCAGATACGCAGTATTTT
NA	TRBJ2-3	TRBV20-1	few	CSGRGYTDTQYF	TGCAGTGGTAGAGGGTACACAGATACGCAGTATTTT
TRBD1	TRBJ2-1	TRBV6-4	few	CASSYDREGKQFF	TGTGCCAGCAGCTATGACAGGGAAGGAAAGCAGTTCTTC
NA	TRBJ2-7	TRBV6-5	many	CASSYSEGYEQYF	TGTGCCAGCAGCTACTCAGAGGGCTACGAGCAGTACTTC
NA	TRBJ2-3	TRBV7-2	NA	CASSPDLEVTDTQYF	TGTGCCAGCAGCCCCGACCTAGAGGTCACAGATACGCAGTATTTT
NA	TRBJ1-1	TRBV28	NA	CASSPPLRNTEAFF	TGTGCCAGCAGTCCCCCCCTCAGGAACACTGAAGCTTTCTTT
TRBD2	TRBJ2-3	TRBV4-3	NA	CASSGTSGGAPTDTQYF	TGCGCCAGCAGCGGGACTAGCGGGGGGGCCCCCACAGATACGCAGTATTTT
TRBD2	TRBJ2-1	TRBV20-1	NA	CSAREGSGGFYNEQFF	TGCAGTGCTAGAGAGGGTAGCGGGGGGTTCTACAATGAGCAGTTCTTC
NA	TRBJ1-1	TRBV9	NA	CASTQQVGGTEAFF	TGTGCCAGCACCCAACAGGTGGGAGGTACTGAAGCTTTCTTT
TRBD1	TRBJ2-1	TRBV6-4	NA	CASSPWTGSSNEQFF	TGTGCCAGCAGTCCCTGGACAGGGAGCAGCAATGAGCAGTTCTTC
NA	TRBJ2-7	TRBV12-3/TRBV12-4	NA	CASSHDRSSTYEQYF	TGTGCCAGCAGTCATGACAGGTCCTCAACCTACGAGCAGTACTTC
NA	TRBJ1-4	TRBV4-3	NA	CASSQSPGGEKLFF	TGCGCCAGCAGCCAATCTCCGGGGGGCGAAAAACTGTTTTTT
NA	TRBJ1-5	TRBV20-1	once	CSAIPGAVREGVYSNQPQHF	TGCAGTGCTATCCCCGGGGCGGTCAGGGAGGGAGTTTATAGCAATCAGCCCCAGCATTTT
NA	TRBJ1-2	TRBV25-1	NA	CASSVGFGGYTF	TGTGCCAGCAGTGTGGGGTTTGGCGGCTACACCTTC
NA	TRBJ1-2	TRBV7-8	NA	CASSQPDSFYGYTF	TGTGCCAGCAGCCAACCTGACAGTTTCTATGGCTACACCTTC
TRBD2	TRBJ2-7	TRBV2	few	CASSVSSGGDWEQYF	TGTGCCAGCAGTGTTTCCAGCGGGGGGGATTGGGAGCAGTACTTC
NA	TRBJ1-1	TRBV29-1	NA	CSVDRGRMNTEAFF	TGCAGCGTTGATAGGGGACGGATGAACACTGAAGCTTTCTTT
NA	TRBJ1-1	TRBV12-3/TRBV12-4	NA	CASSFRQDLTMNTEAFF	TGTGCCAGCAGCTTCCGACAGGATCTAACCATGAACACTGAAGCTTTCTTT
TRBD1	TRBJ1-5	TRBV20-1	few	CSANSQGAGWPQHF	TGCAGTGCTAACTCTCAGGGGGCGGGCTGGCCCCAGCATTTT
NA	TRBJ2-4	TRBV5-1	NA	CASSLTDSDIQYF	TGCGCCAGCAGCTTGACGGACTCAGACATTCAGTACTTC
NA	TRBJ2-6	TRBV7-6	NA	CASSLIWGRRSGANVLTF	TGTGCCAGCAGCTTAATTTGGGGGCGCAGATCTGGGGCCAACGTCCTGACTTTC
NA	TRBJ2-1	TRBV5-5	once	CASSATGRKHNEQFF	TGTGCCAGCAGCGCGACGGGACGGAAACACAATGAGCAGTTCTTC
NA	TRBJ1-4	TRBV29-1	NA	CSVEDLRDSTLKMGFF	TGCAGCGTTGAAGATCTGAGGGACTCCACACTGAAAATGGGGTTTTTT
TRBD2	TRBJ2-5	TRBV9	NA	CASSVLGTTEETQYF	TGTGCCAGCAGCGTACTCGGGACTACCGAAGAGACCCAGTACTTC
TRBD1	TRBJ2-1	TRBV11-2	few	CASSLAGQGGRYNEQFF	TGTGCCAGCAGCTTAGCAGGACAGGGAGGCCGGTACAATGAGCAGTTCTTC
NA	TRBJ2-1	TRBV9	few	CASSSGTPRVDEQFF	TGTGCCAGCAGCTCCGGGACCCCCCGGGTCGATGAGCAGTTCTTC
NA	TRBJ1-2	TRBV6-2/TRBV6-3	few	CASRKTGSYYGYTF	TGTGCCAGCAGGAAGACAGGCTCCTACTATGGCTACACCTTC
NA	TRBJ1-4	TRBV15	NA	CATSRDRGGTNEKLFF	TGTGCCACCAGCAGAGATAGGGGTGGGACTAATGAAAAACTGTTTTTT